The 23 T cell receptor beta chains below all came from one sample that was sequenced in a study of cytomegalovirus exposure and HLA in healthy donors. A multiplex PCR was run with 60 Vbeta primers and 13 Jbeta primers. Sequencing was performed with immunoSEQ multiplex PCR; in TCRdb, only in-frame clones are kept and a portion is missing. In the table there are approximately 85,000 clones, 70% to 80% of which are singletons. What was sequenced was PBMCs. The receptor set was obtained from a woman in her forties or fifties in good health and CMV-seropositive.

This chain joins TRBV19 and TRBJ1-1, with D perhaps matching TRBD1 (6 bases). Germline V gives CDR1 LNHDA, CDR2 SQIVND (reference sequence). The CDR3 has 14 amino acids. V was clipped by 6 bases and J by 5 bases, with 16 bases between them. CDR3 bases: TGTGCCAGTAGGCTCTCGACAGGTGGGACTGAAGCTTTCTTT. It translates to CASRLSTGGTEAFF.

The chain couples TRBV7-9 to TRBJ1-5; TRBD1 agrees at 8 bases. Germline V gene sequence: CDR1 SEHNR, CDR2 FQNEAQ (reference sequence). CDR3 length equals 15 residues. The V gene end was trimmed by 4 bases and the J gene end by 2 bases; junction bases not matched to a gene: 4. The CDR3, as DNA: TGTGCCAGCAGCTCGTTACAGGGGGGCAATCAGCCCCAGCATTTT. Protein sequence: CASSSLQGGNQPQHF.

This chain connects TRBV19 to TRBJ2-3; the match to TRBD1 covers 9 bases. The CDR3 runs 16 residues. CDR1 and CDR2 (germline): LNHDA, SQIVND (reference sequence). V shed 3 bases and J 1 base; nucleotides not matched to a gene: 5. The CDR3 sequence is CASSMEGQGGTDTQYF. The DNA of the CDR3 is TGTGCCAGTAGTATGGAGGGACAGGGAGGCACAGATACGCAGTATTTT.

The J gene is TRBJ1-2, the V gene TRBV4-1; 8 positions agree with TRBD1. Per the germline V gene, CDR1 is MGHRA and CDR2 is YSYEKL. The CDR3 runs to 16 residues. The ends lost 1 base at V and 2 bases at J; junction bases unmatched: 6. DNA of the CDR3: TGCGCCAGCAGCCAAGTGGGCAGGGGGCGCAACTATGGCTACACCTTC. It is translated as CASSQVGRGRNYGYTF.

V is TRBV6-5 and J is TRBJ1-1; TRBD1 matches 9 bases. The V and J ends lost 2 bases and 8 bases, in that order; junction bases with no gene match: 3. This CDR3 has 13 amino acids. In germline, CDR1 is MNHEY, CDR2 SVGAGI. The CDR3 loop is CASSYPGTGEAFF. The CDR3 DNA reads as TGTGCCAGCAGTTACCCCGGGACAGGGGAAGCTTTCTTT.

The genes are TRBV28 and TRBJ1-5, with D hard to call. V was clipped by 11 bases and J by 2 bases, with 13 bases between them. The CDR3 covers 13 residues. Germline values: CDR1 MDHEN, CDR2 SYDVKM. The CDR3 coding sequence is TGTGCCTGTGTCGGGTACGGCAATCAGCCCCAGCATTTT. It yields the protein CACVGYGNQPQHF.

This chain uses TRBV9 with TRBJ2-3; 7 bases are shared with TRBD2. The ends lost 2 bases at V and 2 bases at J; junction bases unmatched: 2. The CDR3 length is 14 residues. Germline CDR1 reads SGDLS; CDR2 reads YYNGEE. The CDR3 coding sequence is TGTGCCAGCAGCGTCCGGGGGGTCACAGATACGCAGTATTTT. It is translated as CASSVRGVTDTQYF.

This clone has a single count. This chain joins TRBV19 and TRBJ2-1; TRBD2 matches 9 bases. The CDR3 extends over 16 amino acids. V lost 2 bases, J lost 1 base, and 3 bases stayed unmatched. CDR1 LNHDA and CDR2 SQIVND come from the germline V gene (reference sequence). The CDR3 sequence is CASSILAGISYNEQFF. In DNA form, the CDR3 reads TGTGCCAGTAGTATACTAGCGGGGATTTCCTACAATGAGCAGTTCTTC.

This chain links TRBV7-8 with TRBJ1-1; D ambiguous. Trimming took off 3 bases at V and 6 bases at J, with 14 bases between the two ends. Germline lookup yields CDR1 SGHVS and CDR2 FQNEAQ. The CDR3 sequence is 14 residues long. The CDR3 DNA follows: TGTGCCAGCAGCTTGACCGGGGAGGTGGCTGAAGCTTTCTTT. Protein: CASSLTGEVAEAFF.

The chain is built from TRBV2 and TRBJ1-1; no reliable D call. V lost 3 bases and J 8 bases, leaving 10 bases between the germline ends. CDR3 size: 12 residues. Germline CDR1 is SNHLY and CDR2 is FYNNEI. Here the CDR3 reads CASSERPGEAFF. CDR3 DNA sequence: TGTGCCAGCAGTGAGCGGCCGGGAGAAGCTTTCTTT. Full variable domain (rest looked up from reference TRBV2 and TRBJ1-1): EPEVTQTPSHQVTQMGQEVILRCVPISNHLYFYWYRQILGQKVEFLVSFYNNEISEKSEIFDDQFSVERPDGSNFTLKIRSTKLEDSAMYFCASSERPGEAFFGQGTRLTVV.

This clone was detected once. This chain joins TRBV11-1 and TRBJ2-7; 7 bases align to TRBD2. J was trimmed by 12 bases and V by 7 bases; bases with no gene match: 24. This CDR3 comprises 16 residues. Germline CDR1 and CDR2: SGHAT and FQDESV (reference sequence). CDR3 nucleotides: TGTGCCAGCACCTCCCGGTGGACTAGTTCATCATCGTTACTGTACTTC. It encodes CASTSRWTSSSSLLYF. The full variable domain, its missing parts supplied by reference TRBV11-1 and TRBJ2-7, is EAEVAQSPRYKITEKSQAVAFWCDPISGHATLYWYRQILGQGPELLVQFQDESVVDDSQLPKDRFSAERLKGVDSTLKIQPAELGDSAMYLCASTSRWTSSSSLLYFGPGTRLTVT.

The rearrangement uses TRBV7-9 and TRBJ2-1; 9 nucleotides align to TRBD2. J gave up 5 bases and V 5 bases, and 7 bases lay outside the gene matches. CDR3 length: 15 residues. The germline V gene encodes CDR1 SEHNR and CDR2 FQNEAQ (reference sequence). CDR3 loop: CASSPPGGGDNEQFF. Here the CDR3 DNA reads TGTGCCAGCAGCCCACCAGGCGGGGGGGACAATGAGCAGTTCTTC.

The chain employs TRBV7-8 and TRBJ1-2; 9 positions agree with TRBD1. Germline V gene data show CDR1 as SGHVS and CDR2 as FQNEAQ. The CDR3 runs to 14 residues. The V gene end was trimmed by 2 bases and the J gene end by 6 bases; junction bases not matched to a gene: 4. CDR3 DNA sequence: TGTGCCAGCAGCTTACCGGGACAGGGTGATGGCTACACCTTC. As protein: CASSLPGQGDGYTF. The full variable domain, its missing parts supplied by reference TRBV7-8 and TRBJ1-2, is GAGVSQSPRYKVAKRGQDVALRCDPISGHVSLFWYQQALGQGPEFLTYFQNEAQLDKSGLPSDRFFAERPEGSVSTLKIQRTQQEDSAVYLCASSLPGQGDGYTFGSGTRLTVV.

The V gene is TRBV5-1, the J gene TRBJ1-3; TRBD1 aligns across 7 bases. Trimming cost V 0 bases and J 3 bases; bases outside gene matches: 6. Germline CDR1 is SGHRS and CDR2 is YFSETQ. The CDR3 has 16 amino acids. This chain's CDR3 is CASSLAPTGNGNTIYF. As DNA, the CDR3 is TGCGCCAGCAGCTTGGCCCCGACAGGGAATGGAAACACCATATATTTT.

The genes are TRBV7-6 and TRBJ2-1; a weak D match, TRBD2 (5 bases). The CDR3 has 17 residues. V was trimmed by 5 bases and J by 5 bases, leaving 22 bases between them. Germline CDR1 SGHVS, CDR2 FNYEAQ. In DNA, the CDR3 is TGTGCCAGCAGCACGGGGTCGCAGGCCAACCCAAACAATGAGCAGTTCTTC. This encodes CASSTGSQANPNNEQFF.

The V call is TRBV6-5, the J call TRBJ2-5; TRBD2 is a possible D gene (6 bases). CDR3 length equals 15 residues. Trimming pared 0 bases from V and 5 bases from J, leaving 13 bases between. Germline assignment: CDR1 MNHEY and CDR2 SVGAGI. In DNA form, the CDR3 reads TGTGCCAGCAGTTACTCGAGTACCGGAGGGGAGACCCAGTACTTC. It codes for CASSYSSTGGETQYF.

The chain is built from TRBV7-2 and TRBJ2-3, with 7 positions matching TRBD1. The CDR3 has 15 amino acids. Germline V CDR1 and CDR2: SGHTA, FQGNSA. V lost 1 base, J lost 4 bases, and 5 bases stayed unmatched. In nucleotides, the CDR3 is TGTGCCAGCAGCTTAGTCGCCCAGGGGGCAGATACGCAGTATTTT. The encoded protein is CASSLVAQGADTQYF.

CDR3 region: CASSFHPSGYQETQYF. DNA of the CDR3: TGTGCCAGCAGCTTCCACCCTAGCGGTTACCAAGAGACCCAGTACTTC. J is TRBJ2-5 and V is TRBV7-8; 7 nucleotides agree with TRBD2. Germline V lookup: CDR1 SGHVS, CDR2 FQNEAQ. The V gene end was trimmed by 3 bases and the J gene end by 0 bases; junction bases not matched to a gene: 7. The CDR3 has 16 residues.

This clone has more than one count but fewer than ten. The chain carries TRBV30 and TRBJ2-5, with D possibly being TRBD1 (6 bases). The CDR3 is made up of 13 amino acids. Germline loops: CDR1 GTSNPN, CDR2 SVGIG (reference sequence). V was pared by 0 bases and J by 5 bases, with 10 bases between. The CDR3 DNA sequence: TGTGCCTGGAGTGTAGGGGGAGTCGAGACCCAGTACTTC. Amino acids: CAWSVGGVETQYF.

V gene TRBV19 combines with J gene TRBJ1-2, with 8 bases fitting TRBD1. J gave up 7 bases and V 6 bases, and 10 bases lay outside the gene matches. CDR3 length equals 14 residues. The germline CDR1 and CDR2 sequences are LNHDA and SQIVND (reference sequence). The CDR3 bases are TGTGCCAGTAGGCCCGGACAGGGTCCGGGTGGCTACACCTTC. Its translation is CASRPGQGPGGYTF.

The gene calls are TRBV5-4 and TRBJ1-4; a possible D gene is TRBD1 (5 bases). CDR3 length equals 17 residues. CDR1 is SGHNT, CDR2 YYREEE, per germline (reference sequence). V was trimmed by 4 bases and J by 0 bases, leaving 16 bases between them. The CDR3 here is CASSPHPTAATNEKLFF. The CDR3 bases are TGTGCCAGCAGCCCCCACCCGACAGCCGCAACTAATGAAAAACTGTTTTTT.

This clone has a single count. The chain recombines TRBV10-2 with TRBJ2-7; no firm D call. Per germline, CDR1 WSHSY and CDR2 SAAADI. V was cut by 3 bases and J by 7 bases, with 10 bases left in between. The CDR3 is 12 residues long. CDR3 bases: TGCGCCAGCAGTGATTTAGCCCGTGAGCAGTACTTC. Encoded protein: CASSDLAREQYF.

This clone was detected once. The V gene is TRBV29-1, the J gene TRBJ2-5, with TRBD2 identical over 7 bases. The germline V gene encodes CDR1 SQVTM and CDR2 ANQGSEA. With V trimmed by 4 bases and J by 4 bases, 9 bases remained unmatched. This CDR3 contains 14 residues. The CDR3 nucleotides are TGCAGCGTTGGGGTGGGGGGGAGGGGAGAGACCCAGTACTTC. It encodes CSVGVGGRGETQYF. The full variable domain, rest sourced from reference TRBV29-1 and TRBJ2-5, is SAVISQKPSRDICQRGTSLTIQCQVDSQVTMMFWYRQQPGQSLTLIATANQGSEATYESGFVIDKFPISRPNLTFSTLTVSNMSPEDSSIYLCSVGVGGRGETQYFGPGTRLLVL.